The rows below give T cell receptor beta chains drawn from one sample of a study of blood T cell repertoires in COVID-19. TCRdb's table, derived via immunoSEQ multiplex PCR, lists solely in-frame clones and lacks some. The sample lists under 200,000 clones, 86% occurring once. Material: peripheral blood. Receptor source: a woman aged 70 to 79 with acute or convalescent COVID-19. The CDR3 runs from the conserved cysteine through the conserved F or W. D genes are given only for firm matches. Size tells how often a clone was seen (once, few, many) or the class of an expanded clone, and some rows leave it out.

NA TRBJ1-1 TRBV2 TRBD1 CASRSTGTGNTEAFF TGTGCCAGCAGATCAACCGGGACAGGGAACACTGAAGCTTTCTTT
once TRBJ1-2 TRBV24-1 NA CATSDPYGYTF TGTGCCACCAGTGATCCGTATGGCTACACCTTC
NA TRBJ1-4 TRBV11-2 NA CASSLDLRVPNEKLFF TGTGCCAGCAGCTTAGATCTGAGAGTGCCTAATGAAAAACTGTTTTTT
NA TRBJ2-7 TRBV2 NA CASRETYEQYF TGTGCCAGCAGAGAGACCTACGAGCAGTACTTC
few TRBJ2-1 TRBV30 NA CAWSGRYRGRNYNEQFF TGTGCCTGGAGTGGCCGGTATCGCGGGCGTAACTACAATGAGCAGTTCTTC
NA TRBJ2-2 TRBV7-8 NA CASSVGQTNTGELFF TGTGCCAGCAGCGTAGGACAGACGAACACCGGGGAGCTGTTTTTT
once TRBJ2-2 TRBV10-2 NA CASSGTRTGELFF TGCGCCAGCAGTGGAACTAGGACCGGGGAGCTGTTTTTT
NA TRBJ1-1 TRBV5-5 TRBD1 CASSARTGEAFF TGTGCCAGCAGCGCCAGGACAGGTGAAGCTTTCTTT
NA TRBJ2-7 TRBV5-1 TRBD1 CASSPSGQGLNEQYF TGCGCCAGCAGCCCCTCGGGACAGGGGTTGAACGAGCAGTACTTC
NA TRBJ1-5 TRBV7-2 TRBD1 CASSLVYTSGGGQPQHF TGTGCCAGCAGCTTAGTTTACACCTCAGGGGGCGGACAGCCCCAGCATTTT
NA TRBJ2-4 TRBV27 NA CASSPLAKNIQYF TGTGCCAGCAGTCCATTAGCCAAAAACATTCAGTACTTC
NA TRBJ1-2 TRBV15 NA CATSRNTATHNYGYTF TGTGCCACCAGCCGCAATACCGCTACCCATAACTATGGCTACACCTTC
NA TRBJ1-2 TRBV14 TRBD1 CASSQALGGTGTNYGYTF TGTGCCAGCAGCCAAGCCTTGGGAGGGACAGGGACAAACTATGGCTACACCTTC
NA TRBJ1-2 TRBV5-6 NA CASSRGVGGYTF TGTGCCAGCAGCCGCGGAGTTGGGGGCTACACCTTC
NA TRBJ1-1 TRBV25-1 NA CASTQSGIIENTEAFF TGTGCCAGCACCCAATCGGGTATTATCGAGAACACTGAAGCTTTCTTT
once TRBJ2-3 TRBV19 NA CASSARGIGTDTQYF TGTGCCAGTAGTGCCCGGGGGATCGGCACAGATACGCAGTATTTT
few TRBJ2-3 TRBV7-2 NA CASSLGGGTLDTQYF TGTGCCAGCAGCTTAGGGGGCGGGACCTTAGATACGCAGTATTTT
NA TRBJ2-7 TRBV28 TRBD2 CASSLLAGVHEQYF TGTGCCAGCAGTCTACTAGCGGGAGTGCACGAGCAGTACTTC
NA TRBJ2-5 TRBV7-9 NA CASSLLGSPAKETQYF TGTGCCAGCAGCCTCCTCGGGAGCCCTGCAAAAGAGACCCAGTACTTC
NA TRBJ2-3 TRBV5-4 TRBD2 CASSHSGDYQDTQYF TGTGCCAGCAGTCACAGCGGGGACTACCAAGATACGCAGTATTTT
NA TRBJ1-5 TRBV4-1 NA CASSQAYSPDQPQHF TGCGCCAGCAGCCAAGCATACAGCCCGGATCAGCCCCAGCATTTT
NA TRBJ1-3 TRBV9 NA CASSVLSSGGNTIYF TGTGCCAGCAGCGTATTATCCTCGGGAGGAAACACCATATATTTT
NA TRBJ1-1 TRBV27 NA CATWGGWGTEAFF TGTGCCACGTGGGGGGGTTGGGGCACTGAAGCTTTCTTT
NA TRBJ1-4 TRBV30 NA CAWSVGAHEKLFF TGTGCCTGGAGTGTGGGGGCCCATGAAAAACTGTTTTTT
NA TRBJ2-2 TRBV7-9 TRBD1 CASSPTGAAGELFF TGTGCCAGCAGCCCGACAGGGGCGGCCGGGGAGCTGTTTTTT
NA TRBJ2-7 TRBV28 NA CASSSPGLARIHEQYF TGTGCCAGCAGTTCCCCGGGACTCGCTCGTATACACGAGCAGTACTTC
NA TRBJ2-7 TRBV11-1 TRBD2 CASSPGTSPTYEQYF TGTGCCAGCAGCCCCGGGACTAGCCCAACCTACGAGCAGTACTTC
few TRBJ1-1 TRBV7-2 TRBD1 CASSSTYRGTEAFF TGTGCCAGCAGCTCAACTTACAGGGGCACTGAAGCTTTCTTT
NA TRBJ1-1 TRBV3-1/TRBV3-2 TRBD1 CASSQVTGGEAFF TGTGCCAGCAGCCAAGTGACAGGGGGTGAAGCTTTCTTT
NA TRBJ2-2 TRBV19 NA CASSIASRQGGTGELFF TGTGCCAGTAGTATAGCTTCTCGGCAGGGTGGCACCGGGGAGCTGTTTTTT
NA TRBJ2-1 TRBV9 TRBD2 CASSPVGGDSGSSYNEQFF TGTGCCAGCAGCCCAGTCGGGGGGGATAGCGGGAGCTCCTACAATGAGCAGTTCTTC
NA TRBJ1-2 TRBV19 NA CASSIDLGLRGSSGGYTF TGTGCCAGTAGTATAGATCTAGGCCTCCGCGGGTCTTCTGGAGGCTACACCTTC
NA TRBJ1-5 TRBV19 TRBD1 CASSVRSGTGGQPQHF TGTGCCAGTAGTGTCCGGTCCGGGACAGGGGGCCAGCCCCAGCATTTT
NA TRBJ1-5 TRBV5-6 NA CASSFSTANQPQHF TGTGCCAGCAGCTTTTCTACCGCAAATCAGCCCCAGCATTTT
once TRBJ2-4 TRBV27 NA CPTQHDSTLAKNIQYF TGTCCCACCCAACACGACTCTACGCTAGCCAAAAACATTCAGTACTTC
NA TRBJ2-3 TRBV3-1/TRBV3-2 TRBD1 CASSRGQGTDTQYF TGTGCCAGCAGCCGGGGACAGGGGACAGATACGCAGTATTTT
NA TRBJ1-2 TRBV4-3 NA CASSQERGRVGYTF TGCGCCAGCAGCCAAGAACGGGGAAGGGTAGGCTACACCTTC
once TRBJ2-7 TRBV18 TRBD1 CASSTTGQTDYEQYF TGTGCCAGCTCAACGACGGGACAGACGGATTACGAGCAGTACTTC
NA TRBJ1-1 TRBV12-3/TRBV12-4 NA CASSSTVNTEAFF TGTGCCAGCAGTTCGACAGTAAACACTGAAGCTTTCTTT
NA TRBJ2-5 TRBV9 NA CASSGAGSGQETQYF TGTGCCAGCAGCGGGGCGGGTTCGGGACAAGAGACCCAGTACTTC
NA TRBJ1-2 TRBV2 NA CASRALDSGYGYTF TGTGCCAGCAGGGCATTGGACAGCGGCTATGGCTACACCTTC
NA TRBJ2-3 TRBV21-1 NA CASSLAGASTDTQYF TGTGCCAGCAGCCTAGCGGGCGCTAGCACAGATACGCAGTATTTT
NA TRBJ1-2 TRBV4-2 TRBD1 CASSQVGGQGGGYTF TGTGCCAGCAGCCAAGTGGGGGGACAGGGAGGTGGCTACACCTTC
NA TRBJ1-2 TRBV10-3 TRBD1 CAISLRDRGYGYTF TGTGCCATCAGTCTCCGGGACAGGGGATATGGCTACACCTTC
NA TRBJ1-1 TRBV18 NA CASSPNSGGQGTEAFF TGTGCCAGCTCACCTAATTCGGGTGGGCAGGGCACTGAAGCTTTCTTT
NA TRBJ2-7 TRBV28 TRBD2 CASSSTGSPGLARGEQYF TGTGCCAGCAGTTCCACAGGGAGTCCGGGACTAGCGAGGGGCGAGCAGTACTTC
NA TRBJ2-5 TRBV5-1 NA CASSPGTESGSQYF TGCGCCAGCAGCCCCGGGACAGAGAGCGGGTCCCAGTACTTC
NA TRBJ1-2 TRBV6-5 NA CASSQGWINYGYTF TGTGCCAGCAGCCAGGGGTGGATCAACTATGGCTACACCTTC
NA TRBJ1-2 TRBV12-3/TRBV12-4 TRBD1 CASSQDRVYGYTF TGTGCCAGCAGCCAGGACAGGGTCTATGGCTACACCTTC
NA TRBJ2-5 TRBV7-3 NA CASSFTGVFGETQYF TGTGCCAGCAGCTTTACCGGGGTTTTTGGGGAGACCCAGTACTTC
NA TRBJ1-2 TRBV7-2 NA CASSFDFRVGHNYGYTF TGTGCCAGCAGCTTCGATTTTCGGGTGGGACACAACTATGGCTACACCTTC